The next 16 T cell receptor beta chains were all read from a single sample in a study of metastatic and nonmetastatic thyroid tumors. Prior to thyroid surgery, none of the patients had received any treatment. TCRdb re-processed the PCR reads through MiXCR. The table has around 30,000 clones, about an eighth seen once; the top ten hold under 5%. Sequencing was done on a sample of blood. Receptors originate from a female donor with papillary thyroid cancer or a benign thyroid nodule (not recorded which). Some clones in this sample may be carry-over from other donors' samples.

This clone appeared many times. The rearrangement uses TRBV5-1 and TRBJ2-2; the match to TRBD2 covers 11 bases. Germline CDR1 reads SGHRS; CDR2 reads YFSETQ. V trimming: 3 bases; J trimming: 3 bases; junction bases outside the gene matches: 10. This CDR3 contains 18 residues. Here the CDR3 reads CASSSGVGTSGHTGELFF. The CDR3 DNA reads TGCGCCAGCAGCTCGGGGGTAGGGACTAGCGGCCACACCGGGGAGCTGTTTTTT.

This clone has at least ten counts. The gene calls are TRBV6-1 and TRBJ2-7; 9 bases are a match to TRBD1. Germline values: CDR1 MNHNS, CDR2 SASEGT. Losses at the gene ends were 6 bases for V and 7 bases for J; bases not matched to a gene: 10. The CDR3 extends over 14 amino acids. CDR3 coding DNA: TGTGCCAGCAGGGCGAGGGACAGGGCTATGGAGCAGTACTTC. It translates to CASRARDRAMEQYF.

Many counts were recorded for this clone. The chain uses TRBV13 and TRBJ1-2; D remains unclear. V lost 0 bases and J lost 0, with 2 bases in between. CDR1 PRHDT and CDR2 FYEKMQ come from the germline V gene (reference sequence). The CDR3 is 13 amino acids. CDR3 nucleotides: TGTGCCAGCAGCTTAGGAGCTAACTATGGCTACACCTTC. It encodes CASSLGANYGYTF.

There are many counts of this clone. This sequence joins TRBV20-1 and TRBJ2-1; 8 nucleotides match TRBD2. The V segment lost 0 bases and the J segment 4 bases; nucleotides outside the gene matches: 2. Per the germline V gene, CDR1 is DFQATT and CDR2 is SNEGSKA (reference sequence). CDR3 size: 14 residues. The chain's CDR3 is CSARDASGYNEQFF. The DNA for the CDR3 is TGCAGTGCTAGAGATGCTAGCGGGTACAATGAGCAGTTCTTC.

The J gene is TRBJ2-7, the V gene TRBV6-1; the D gene is possibly TRBD2 (5 bases). The CDR3 runs 14 residues. Trimming removed 6 bases from V and 4 bases from J, with 16 bases in between. CDR1 is MNHNS, CDR2 SASEGT, per germline. The CDR3: CASSLTSPVYEQYF. CDR3 coding DNA: TGTGCCAGCAGCCTAACTAGTCCCGTTTACGAGCAGTACTTC.

V is TRBV18 and J is TRBJ2-5; the D is unclear. Trimming removed 3 bases at V and 5 bases at J, with 13 bases between. There are 14 residues in the CDR3. Germline V gives CDR1 KGHSH, CDR2 LQKENI. Here the CDR3 reads CASSPAWARETQYF. The CDR3 bases are TGTGCCAGCTCACCGGCGTGGGCGCGTGAGACCCAGTACTTC.

In its sample, this clone was seen many times. The rearrangement uses TRBV4-3 and TRBJ1-1; D is undetermined. Germline assignment: CDR1 LGHNA and CDR2 YSLEER. The CDR3 extends over 15 amino acids. Trimming left V 0 bases short and J 0 bases short, with 8 bases between. The CDR3 here is CASSQDVSMNTEAFF. The CDR3 nucleotides read TGCGCCAGCAGCCAAGATGTTAGCATGAACACTGAAGCTTTCTTT.

This clone was found many times. The CDR3 bases are TGTGCCAGCAGCCAAACTAAACCGGGAAATGAGCAGTTCTTC. Its protein is CASSQTKPGNEQFF. The V call is TRBV14, the J call TRBJ2-1; D possibly corresponds to TRBD2 (5 bases). Trimming removed 2 bases at V and 7 bases at J, with 12 bases between. CDR1 and CDR2 (germline): SGHDN, FVKESK. The CDR3 runs to 14 residues.

In its sample, this clone was seen many times. Other DNA sequences within the sample encode an identical CDR3. The chain is built from TRBV30 and TRBJ2-7; 8 nucleotides line up with TRBD1. Unmatched junction bases numbered 12, after V lost 1 base and J lost 7 bases. Per the germline V gene, CDR1 is GTSNPN and CDR2 is SVGIG (reference sequence). The CDR3 spans 15 residues. The CDR3 DNA sequence: TGTGCCTGGAGTGCCCCGGGACAGGTCCGGGGGGAGCAGTACTTC. This sequence encodes CAWSAPGQVRGEQYF.

This clone was seen ten or more times. The CDR3 nucleotides are TGTGCCACCAGCGTTAGCGAGAGCTCCTACAATGAGCAGTTCTTC. Translated: CATSVSESSYNEQFF. The gene calls are TRBV15 and TRBJ2-1, with D perhaps TRBD2 (5 bases). Looked up from germline, CDR1 is LNHNV and CDR2 is YYDKDF (reference sequence). With 5 bases removed from V and 0 bases from J, the gap between germline ends came to 11 bases. The CDR3 extends over 15 amino acids.

This clone was seen repeatedly, ten times or more. The rearrangement links TRBV25-1 to TRBJ1-2; tentative D call: TRBD1 (5 bases). Germline CDR1 MGHDK, CDR2 SYGVNS. Trimming shortened V by 5 bases and J by 5 bases, and 18 bases separated the two germline ends. The CDR3 has 15 amino acids. DNA for the CDR3: TGTGCCAGCAGTCCAAGGGGCCGGGACCATTATGGCTACACCTTC. As protein: CASSPRGRDHYGYTF.

The sample holds a few counts of this clone. V is TRBV12-3 or TRBV12-4 and J is TRBJ2-1; TRBD2 aligns across 10 bases. V lost 2 bases and J lost 7; bases outside the gene matches: 2. The CDR3 length is 14 residues. The DNA of the CDR3 is TGTGCCAGCAGTTTACGGGGACTAGCGAATGAGCAGTTCTTC. Its protein product is CASSLRGLANEQFF.

This clone was recorded many times. The chain carries TRBV4-1 and TRBJ1-1; D may be TRBD1 (6 bases). Trimming cost V 0 bases and J 3 bases, with 11 bases left between them. The germline V gene encodes CDR1 MGHRA and CDR2 YSYEKL. The CDR3 consists of 15 residues. This CDR3 reads CASSQERGGYTEAFF. The DNA for the CDR3 is TGCGCCAGCAGCCAAGAAAGGGGGGGTTACACTGAAGCTTTCTTT.

The table lists this clone with many counts. The chain uses TRBV20-1 and TRBJ2-7, with D unclear. The ends were cut back, 6 bases at V and 0 bases at J, with 9 bases in the middle. The CDR3 has 12 amino acids. Germline V gene lookup returns CDR1 DFQATT and CDR2 SNEGSKA (reference sequence). CDR3 nucleotides: TGCAGTGCCAAGGTGGGCTCCTACGAGCAGTACTTC. It encodes CSAKVGSYEQYF.

This clone was counted many times. Other DNA sequences in this sample translate to the same CDR3. V gene TRBV7-3 combines with J gene TRBJ1-5; TRBD1 is a possible D gene (5 bases). The germline V gene encodes CDR1 SGHTA and CDR2 FQGTGA. V was trimmed by 0 bases and J by 2 bases, leaving 5 bases between them. This CDR3 has 14 amino acids. The DNA of the CDR3 is TGTGCCAGCAGCTTAACAGGGGGCAATCAGCCCCAGCATTTT. Protein sequence: CASSLTGGNQPQHF.

This clone was counted many times. The J gene is TRBJ1-1, the V gene TRBV19, with D possibly matching TRBD1 (6 bases). Germline V gene sequence: CDR1 LNHDA, CDR2 SQIVND (reference sequence). This CDR3 comprises 14 residues. The CDR3 is CAVGGSLLNTEAFF. Here the CDR3 DNA reads TGTGCAGTAGGGGGAAGTCTTCTGAACACTGAAGCTTTCTTT.